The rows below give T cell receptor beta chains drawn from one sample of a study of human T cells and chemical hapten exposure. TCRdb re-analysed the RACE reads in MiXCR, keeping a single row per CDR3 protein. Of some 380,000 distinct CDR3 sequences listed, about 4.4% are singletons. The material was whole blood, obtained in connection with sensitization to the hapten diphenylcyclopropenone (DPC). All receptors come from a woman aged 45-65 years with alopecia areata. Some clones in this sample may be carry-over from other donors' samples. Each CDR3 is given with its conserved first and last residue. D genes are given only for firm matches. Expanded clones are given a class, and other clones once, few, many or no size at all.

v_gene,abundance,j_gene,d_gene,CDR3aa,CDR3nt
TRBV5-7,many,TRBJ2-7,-,CASSLAGRGPFYEQYF,TGTGCCAGCAGCTTGGCCGGCCGGGGCCCATTCTACGAGCAGTACTTC
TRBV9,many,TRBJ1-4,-,CASSAGTRRFQEKLFF,TGTGCCAGCAGCGCCGGGACTCGGAGGTTCCAAGAAAAACTGTTTTTT
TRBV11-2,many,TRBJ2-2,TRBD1,CASSLDRGQTGELFF,TGTGCCAGCAGCTTAGACAGGGGGCAAACCGGGGAGCTGTTTTTT
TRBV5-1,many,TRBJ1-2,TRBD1,CASSGTGGFYGYTF,TGCGCCAGCAGCGGGACAGGGGGCTTCTATGGCTACACCTTC
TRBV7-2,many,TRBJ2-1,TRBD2,CASSPRTSGLTYNEQFF,TGTGCCAGCAGCCCCCGGACTAGCGGATTGACCTACAATGAGCAGTTCTTC
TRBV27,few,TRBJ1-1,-,CASTGQWNTEAFF,TGTGCCAGCACCGGACAGTGGAACACTGAAGCTTTCTTT
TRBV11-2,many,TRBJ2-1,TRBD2,CASSRTSGSYRSYNEQFF,TGTGCCAGCAGCAGGACTAGCGGGAGCTACCGCTCCTACAATGAGCAGTTCTTC
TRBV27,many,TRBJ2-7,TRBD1,CASSLGQGPYEQYF,TGTGCCAGCAGTTTAGGACAGGGCCCCTACGAGCAGTACTTC
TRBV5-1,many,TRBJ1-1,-,CASSSLQRNTEAFF,TGCGCCAGCAGCTCGCTTCAGCGGAACACTGAAGCTTTCTTT
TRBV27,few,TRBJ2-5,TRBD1,CASSFTDGTVQETQYF,TGTGCCAGCAGTTTTACTGACGGGACAGTTCAAGAGACCCAGTACTTC
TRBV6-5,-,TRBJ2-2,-,CASSSLRRTGELFF,TGTGCCAGCAGTTCCCTCCGGCGAACAGGGGAGCTGTTTTTT
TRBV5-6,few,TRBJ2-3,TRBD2,CASSLFSGGTDTQYF,TGTGCCAGCAGCTTGTTTAGCGGGGGCACAGATACGCAGTATTTT
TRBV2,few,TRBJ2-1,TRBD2,CASRTSGTYNEQFF,TGTGCCAGCAGGACTAGCGGAACCTACAATGAGCAGTTCTTC
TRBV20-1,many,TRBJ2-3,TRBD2,CSARGLAGEDTQYF,TGCAGTGCCCGAGGACTAGCGGGAGAAGATACGCAGTATTTT
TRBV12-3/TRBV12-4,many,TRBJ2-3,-,CASSLDGATNTQYF,TGTGCCAGCAGTTTAGATGGGGCCACCAATACGCAGTATTTT
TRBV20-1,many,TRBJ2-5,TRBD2,CSAPTSGRPETQYF,TGCAGTGCCCCGACTAGCGGGAGGCCAGAGACCCAGTACTTC
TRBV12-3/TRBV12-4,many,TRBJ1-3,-,CASSLVAAVSGNTIYF,TGTGCCAGCAGTTTAGTAGCGGCAGTCTCTGGAAACACCATATATTTT
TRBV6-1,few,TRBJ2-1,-,CASSESSSPTNEQFF,TGTGCCAGCAGTGAATCATCTTCCCCCACCAATGAGCAGTTCTTC
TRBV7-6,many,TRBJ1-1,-,CASSLARGEAFF,TGTGCCAGCAGCTTAGCTCGGGGGGAAGCTTTCTTT
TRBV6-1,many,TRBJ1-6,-,CASSENAPLHF,TGTGCCAGCAGTGAAAATGCACCCCTCCACTTT
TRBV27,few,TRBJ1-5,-,CASSLWAGQPQHF,TGTGCCAGCAGTTTATGGGCTGGGCAGCCCCAGCATTTT
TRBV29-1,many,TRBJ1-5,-,CSVAGQPQGPQHF,TGCAGCGTTGCAGGGCAGCCACAAGGGCCCCAGCATTTT
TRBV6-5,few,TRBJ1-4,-,CASSLRLNEKLFF,TGTGCCAGCAGTCTACGCCTTAATGAAAAACTGTTTTTT
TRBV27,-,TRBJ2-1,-,CASSLSGQKSSYNEQFF,TGTGCCAGCAGTTTATCAGGGCAAAAGAGCTCCTACAATGAGCAGTTCTTC
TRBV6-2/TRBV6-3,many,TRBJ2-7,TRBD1,CASSQPGQGASESEQYF,TGTGCCAGCAGTCAACCCGGACAGGGGGCAAGCGAGAGCGAGCAGTACTTC
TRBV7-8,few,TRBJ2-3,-,CASSQRVGGDTQYF,TGTGCCAGCAGCCAGCGAGTTGGAGGAGATACGCAGTATTTT
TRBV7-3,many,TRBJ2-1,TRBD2,CASSSGTSDGDEQFF,TGTGCCAGCAGCTCCGGGACTAGCGACGGGGATGAGCAGTTCTTC
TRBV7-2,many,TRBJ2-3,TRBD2,CASSLVLAGFANTQYF,TGTGCCAGCAGCTTAGTACTAGCGGGTTTTGCAAATACGCAGTATTTT
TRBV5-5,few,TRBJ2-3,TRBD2,CASSLRLAGGRDTQYF,TGTGCCAGCAGCTTGAGGCTAGCGGGGGGTAGGGATACGCAGTATTTT
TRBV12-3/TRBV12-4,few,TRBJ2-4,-,CASTFGAKNIQYF,TGTGCCAGCACCTTCGGGGCCAAAAACATTCAGTACTTC
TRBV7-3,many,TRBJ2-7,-,CASSLRNPYYPLGLGQYF,TGTGCCAGCAGCCTGCGAAACCCTTACTACCCTCTGGGGCTAGGGCAGTACTTC
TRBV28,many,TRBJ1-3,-,CASSAGRSNTIYF,TGTGCCAGCAGCGCAGGGAGGTCAAACACCATATATTTT
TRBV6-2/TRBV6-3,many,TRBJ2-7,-,CASSYLEGSYEQYF,TGTGCCAGCAGTTACCTAGAAGGCTCCTACGAGCAGTACTTC
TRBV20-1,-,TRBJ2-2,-,CSAREGKPGELFF,TGCAGTGCTAGAGAGGGGAAGCCTGGGGAGCTGTTTTTT
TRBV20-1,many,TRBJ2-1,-,CSARTGTHSYNEQFF,TGCAGTGCTCGAACCGGGACTCACTCCTACAATGAGCAGTTCTTC
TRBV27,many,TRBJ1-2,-,CASSLQGKSGYTF,TGTGCCAGCAGTTTACAGGGGAAGTCTGGCTACACCTTC
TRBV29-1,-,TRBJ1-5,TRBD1,CSVKTGGRSSNQPQHF,TGCAGCGTAAAGACAGGGGGAAGATCTAGCAATCAGCCCCAGCATTTT
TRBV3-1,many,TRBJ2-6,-,CASSQETGANVLTF,TGTGCCAGCAGCCAAGAAACTGGGGCCAACGTCCTGACTTTC
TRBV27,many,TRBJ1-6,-,CASSWYSQGGSPLHF,TGTGCCAGCAGTTGGTATAGCCAAGGGGGGTCACCCCTCCACTTT
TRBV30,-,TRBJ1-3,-,CAVGPGLGGNTIYF,TGTGCCGTAGGGCCCGGCCTGGGGGGAAACACCATATATTTT
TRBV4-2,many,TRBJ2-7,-,CASSQGSTYEQYF,TGTGCCAGCAGCCAGGGTTCGACCTACGAGCAGTACTTC
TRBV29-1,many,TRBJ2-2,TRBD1,CSVGDRVSGELFF,TGCAGCGTCGGGGACAGGGTTTCCGGGGAGCTGTTTTTT
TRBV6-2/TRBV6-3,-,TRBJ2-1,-,CASSLRVQEQFF,TGTGCCAGCAGCCTCCGGGTACAGGAGCAGTTCTTC
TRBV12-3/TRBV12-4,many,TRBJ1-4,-,CASSSLGVGNEKLFF,TGTGCCAGCAGTTCCTTAGGGGTGGGTAATGAAAAACTGTTTTTT
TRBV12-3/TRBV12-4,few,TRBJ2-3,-,CASGAPDQYF,TGTGCCAGCGGCGCACCGGATCAGTATTTT
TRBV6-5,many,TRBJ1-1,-,CASSQGMLWNTEAFF,TGTGCCAGCAGTCAGGGGATGCTTTGGAACACTGAAGCTTTCTTT
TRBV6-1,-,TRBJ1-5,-,CASTGPRARQPQHF,TGTGCCAGCACCGGGCCCAGGGCTCGTCAGCCCCAGCATTTT
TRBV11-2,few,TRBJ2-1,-,CASSLGRGAPNEQFF,TGTGCCAGCAGCTTAGGACGGGGGGCCCCCAATGAGCAGTTCTTC
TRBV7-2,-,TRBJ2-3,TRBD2,CASSLYGGGGTDTQYF,TGTGCCAGCAGCTTATATGGCGGGGGTGGCACAGATACGCAGTATTTT
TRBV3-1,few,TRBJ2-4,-,CASSSYPGLLAKNIQYF,TGTGCCAGCAGCTCCTACCCCGGACTTTTAGCCAAAAACATTCAGTACTTC
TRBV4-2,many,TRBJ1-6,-,CASSQDIKGGTPLHF,TGTGCCAGCAGCCAAGATATAAAGGGAGGGACACCCCTCCACTTT
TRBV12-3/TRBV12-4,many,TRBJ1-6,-,CASSPAGPMYNSPLHF,TGTGCCAGCAGTCCCGCTGGGCCCATGTATAATTCACCCCTCCACTTT
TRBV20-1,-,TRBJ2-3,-,CSARDSREPTDTQYF,TGCAGTGCTAGAGATTCCCGGGAACCCACAGATACGCAGTATTTT
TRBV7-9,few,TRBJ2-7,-,CASSLLLGLEFEQYF,TGTGCCAGCAGCCTCTTATTGGGGCTGGAGTTCGAGCAGTACTTC
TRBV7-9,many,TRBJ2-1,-,CASSLDLDNEQFF,TGTGCCAGCAGCTTGGACCTAGACAATGAGCAGTTCTTC
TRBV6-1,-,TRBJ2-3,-,CASSENEHPYTDTQYF,TGTGCCAGCAGTGAAAACGAACACCCCTACACAGATACGCAGTATTTT
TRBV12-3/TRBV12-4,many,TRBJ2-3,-,CASSLSGGETDTQYF,TGTGCCAGCAGTTTATCCGGGGGAGAGACAGATACGCAGTATTTT
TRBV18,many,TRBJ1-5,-,CASSPTKGQPQHF,TGTGCCAGCTCACCGACGAAAGGACAGCCCCAGCATTTT
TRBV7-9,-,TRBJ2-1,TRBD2,CASSSSGRSSYNEQFF,TGTGCCAGCAGCAGCAGCGGGAGGAGCTCCTACAATGAGCAGTTCTTC